The entry below describes one T cell receptor (beta chain). This CDR3 contains 17 residues. Per germline, CDR1 SGHTA and CDR2 FQGNSA. After removal of 0 bases from V and 4 bases from J, the junction contained 9 bases not matched to a gene. These data are taken from a study of blood T cell repertoires in COVID-19. Source study methods: Nucleated cell number was recorded as an estimate derived from reference gene primer amplification. Clones were sequenced by immunoSEQ multiplex PCR, and TCRdb holds only the in-frame ones, with some missing. D and trimming were read from the DNA, whereas the V and J calls and clone size are those reported in that table. The table has roughly 240,000 clones, roughly 82% seen once.

The source of this sequence is a woman aged 70-85 years with acute or convalescent COVID-19. The sequenced sample consisted of peripheral blood. The chain employs TRBV7-2 and TRBJ2-3, with 8 bases lining up with TRBD2. CDR3 sequence reads: CASSLAGGGGPPDTQYF. Written as DNA, the CDR3 is TGTGCCAGCAGCTTAGCGGGAGGCGGGGGGCCCCCAGATACGCAGTATTTT.